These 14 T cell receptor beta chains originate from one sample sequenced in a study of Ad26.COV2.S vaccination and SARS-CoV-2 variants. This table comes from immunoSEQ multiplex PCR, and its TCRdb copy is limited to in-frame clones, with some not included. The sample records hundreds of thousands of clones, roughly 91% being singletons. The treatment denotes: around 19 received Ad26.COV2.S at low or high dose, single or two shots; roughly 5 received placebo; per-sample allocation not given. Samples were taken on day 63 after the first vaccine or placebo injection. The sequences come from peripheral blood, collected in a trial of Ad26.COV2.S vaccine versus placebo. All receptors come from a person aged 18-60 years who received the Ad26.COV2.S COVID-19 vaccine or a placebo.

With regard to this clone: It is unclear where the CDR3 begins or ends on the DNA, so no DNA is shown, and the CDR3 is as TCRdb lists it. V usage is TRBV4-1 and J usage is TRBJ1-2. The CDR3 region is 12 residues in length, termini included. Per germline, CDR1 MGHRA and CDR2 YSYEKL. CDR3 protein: CASSPGVGEGTF.

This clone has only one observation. The DNA of the CDR3 is TGTGCCAGCAGCCCCGGGGGTTCCGGGGAGCTGTTTTTT. It translates to CASSPGGSGELFF. The J gene is TRBJ2-2, the V gene TRBV16, with D possibly matching TRBD2 (6 bases). This CDR3 comprises 13 residues. V lost 4 bases and J lost 6, with 9 bases in between. Germline V gene data show CDR1 as KGHSY and CDR2 as FQNENV.

The CDR3 sequence: CATSREGATEAFF. The CDR3 bases are TGTGCCACCAGCAGAGAAGGGGCCACTGAAGCTTTCTTT. The chain joins TRBV15 to TRBJ1-1, with D tentatively TRBD1 (5 bases). The CDR3 consists of 13 residues. The germline CDR1 and CDR2 sequences are LNHNV and YYDKDF (reference sequence). Trimming removed 0 bases from V and 4 bases from J, with 6 bases in between.

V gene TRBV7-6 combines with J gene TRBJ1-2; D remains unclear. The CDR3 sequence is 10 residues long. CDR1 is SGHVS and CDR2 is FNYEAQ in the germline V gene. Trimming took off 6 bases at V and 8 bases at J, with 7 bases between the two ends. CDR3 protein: CASRDGGYTF. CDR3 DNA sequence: TGTGCCAGCAGGGACGGGGGCTACACCTTC. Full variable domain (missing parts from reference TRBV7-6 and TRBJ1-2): GAGVSQSPRYKVTKRGQDVALRCDPISGHVSLYWYRQALGQGPEFLTYFNYEAQQDKSGLPNDRFSAERPEGSISTLTIQRTEQRDSAMYRCASRDGGYTFGSGTRLTVV.

Written as DNA, the CDR3 is TGTGCCAGCAGTTACTCCGGACAGGGGAGGGAGACCCAGTACTTC. Amino acid sequence: CASSYSGQGRETQYF. The rearrangement uses TRBV6-5 and TRBJ2-5; 9 nucleotides line up with TRBD1. V trimming: 0 bases; J trimming: 5 bases; junction bases outside the gene matches: 4. The CDR3 sequence is 15 residues long. Germline V lookup: CDR1 MNHEY, CDR2 SVGAGI.

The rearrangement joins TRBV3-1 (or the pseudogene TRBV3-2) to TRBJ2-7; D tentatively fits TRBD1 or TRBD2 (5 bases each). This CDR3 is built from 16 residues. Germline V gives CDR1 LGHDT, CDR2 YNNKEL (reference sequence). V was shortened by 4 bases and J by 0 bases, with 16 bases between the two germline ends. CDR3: CASSPNGGFSSYEQYF. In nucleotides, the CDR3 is TGTGCCAGCAGCCCCAATGGGGGTTTTAGCTCCTACGAGCAGTACTTC.

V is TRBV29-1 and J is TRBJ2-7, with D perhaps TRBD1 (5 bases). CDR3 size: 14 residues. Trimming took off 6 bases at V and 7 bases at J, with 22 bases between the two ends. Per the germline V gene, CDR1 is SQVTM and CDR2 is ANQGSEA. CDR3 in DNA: TGCAGCGTCCTAAGGGGTACGGCCTTAGGGGAGCAGTACTTC. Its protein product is CSVLRGTALGEQYF.

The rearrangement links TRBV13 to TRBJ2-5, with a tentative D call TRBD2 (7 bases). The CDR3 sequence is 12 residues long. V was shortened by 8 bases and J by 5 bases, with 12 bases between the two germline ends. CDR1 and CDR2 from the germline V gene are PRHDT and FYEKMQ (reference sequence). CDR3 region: CASGGAAETQYF. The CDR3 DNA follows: TGTGCCAGCGGGGGGGCCGCGGAGACCCAGTACTTC.

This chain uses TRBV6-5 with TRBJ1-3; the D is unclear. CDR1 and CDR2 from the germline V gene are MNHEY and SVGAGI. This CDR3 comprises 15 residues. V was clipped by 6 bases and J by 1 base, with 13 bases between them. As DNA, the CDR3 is TGTGCCAGCAGCTATAATGGTGTTTCTGGAAACACCATATATTTT. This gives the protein CASSYNGVSGNTIYF.

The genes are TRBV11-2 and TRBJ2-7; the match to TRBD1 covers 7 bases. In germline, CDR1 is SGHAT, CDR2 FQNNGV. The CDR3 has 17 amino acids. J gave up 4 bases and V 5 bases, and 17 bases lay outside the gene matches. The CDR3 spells CASSISNPTGNLYEQYF. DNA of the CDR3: TGTGCCAGCAGCATTAGTAACCCGACAGGGAATTTGTACGAGCAGTACTTC.

CDR3 protein: CASSLEGRMNTEAFF. The CDR3 nucleotides read TGTGCCAGCAGCTTAGAGGGCAGGATGAACACTGAAGCTTTCTTT. The rearrangement joins TRBV11-2 to TRBJ1-1; D is ambiguous. V shed 0 bases and J shed 0 bases, with 8 bases lying between them. The CDR3 covers 15 residues. Germline CDR1 is SGHAT and CDR2 is FQNNGV.

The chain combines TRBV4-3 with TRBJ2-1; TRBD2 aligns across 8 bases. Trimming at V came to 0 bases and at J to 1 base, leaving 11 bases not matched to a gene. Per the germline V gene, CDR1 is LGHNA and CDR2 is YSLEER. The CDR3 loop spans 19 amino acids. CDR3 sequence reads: CASSQDILLSGVSYNEQFF. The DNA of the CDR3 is TGCGCCAGCAGCCAAGATATCCTCCTTAGCGGGGTTTCCTACAATGAGCAGTTCTTC.

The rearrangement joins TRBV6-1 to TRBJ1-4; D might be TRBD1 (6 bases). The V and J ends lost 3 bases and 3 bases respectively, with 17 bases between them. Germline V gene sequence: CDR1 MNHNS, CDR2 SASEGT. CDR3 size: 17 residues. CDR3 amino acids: CASSDIYSGQSNEKLFF. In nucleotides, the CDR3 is TGTGCCAGCAGTGATATATATTCGGGACAATCTAATGAAAAACTGTTTTTT.

CDR3 region: CASSQTKGSGNTIYF. Written as DNA, the CDR3 is TGCGCCAGCAGCCAAACTAAGGGAAGTGGAAACACCATATATTTT. This chain connects TRBV4-1 to TRBJ1-3; D is ambiguous. Deletions cut 2 bases from V and 3 bases from J, with 11 bases between. This CDR3 is 15 amino acids long. Germline lookup yields CDR1 MGHRA and CDR2 YSYEKL.